These 4 T cell receptor beta chains share one sample of origin, sequenced in a study of blood T cells in healthy people across ages. A second PCR of roughly 7 to 11 cycles used a sample-barcoded 5' primer and a J-beta primer mix. TCRdb reprocessed the 5' RACE reads with MiXCR, giving one entry per CDR3 protein. The sample comprises approximately 730,000 distinct CDR3 sequences, roughly 50% of which are singletons, and roughly two fifths rests with the top ten. The sequenced material came from blood. The origin of the receptors is a man older than 75 in good health.

This clonotype was detected only once. The V and J genes are TRBV5-1 and TRBJ2-5; possible D gene TRBD1, 6 bases. The CDR3 is 15 residues long. Trimming pared 0 bases from V and 2 bases from J, leaving 11 bases between. The germline CDR1 and CDR2 sequences are SGHRS and YFSETQ. The DNA for the CDR3 is TGCGCCAGCAGCTTGGTTGGACAGCTACAAGAGACCCAGTACTTC. Its translation: CASSLVGQLQETQYF.

The rearrangement links TRBV4-1 to TRBJ2-1, with D hard to call. The V gene lost 0 bases and the J gene lost 0 bases, with 9 bases spanning the gap. Germline V gene data show CDR1 as MGHRA and CDR2 as YSYEKL. This CDR3 has 16 amino acids. The CDR3: CASSQEAVSSYNEQFF. The CDR3, as DNA: TGCGCCAGCAGCCAAGAAGCCGTTAGCTCCTACAATGAGCAGTTCTTC.

The chain carries TRBV7-3 and TRBJ2-1; possible D gene TRBD2, 6 bases. CDR1 SGHTA and CDR2 FQGTGA come from the germline V gene. The ends were cut back, 5 bases at V and 7 bases at J, with 18 bases in the middle. The CDR3 has 15 residues. The CDR3 loop is CASSLGGLLANEQFF. CDR3 in DNA: TGTGCCAGCAGCCTCGGGGGACTGCTGGCTAATGAGCAGTTCTTC.

This clonotype was seen a handful of times. V usage is TRBV29-1 and J usage is TRBJ2-7; the match to TRBD2 covers 9 bases. V shed 0 bases and J 2 bases; nucleotides not matched to a gene: 5. The CDR3 is made up of 15 amino acids. Germline V gene data show CDR1 as SQVTM and CDR2 as ANQGSEA. In nucleotides, the CDR3 is TGCAGCGTTGAAGATGAAGCGGGAGGTACCTACGAGCAGTACTTC. Its translation: CSVEDEAGGTYEQYF.